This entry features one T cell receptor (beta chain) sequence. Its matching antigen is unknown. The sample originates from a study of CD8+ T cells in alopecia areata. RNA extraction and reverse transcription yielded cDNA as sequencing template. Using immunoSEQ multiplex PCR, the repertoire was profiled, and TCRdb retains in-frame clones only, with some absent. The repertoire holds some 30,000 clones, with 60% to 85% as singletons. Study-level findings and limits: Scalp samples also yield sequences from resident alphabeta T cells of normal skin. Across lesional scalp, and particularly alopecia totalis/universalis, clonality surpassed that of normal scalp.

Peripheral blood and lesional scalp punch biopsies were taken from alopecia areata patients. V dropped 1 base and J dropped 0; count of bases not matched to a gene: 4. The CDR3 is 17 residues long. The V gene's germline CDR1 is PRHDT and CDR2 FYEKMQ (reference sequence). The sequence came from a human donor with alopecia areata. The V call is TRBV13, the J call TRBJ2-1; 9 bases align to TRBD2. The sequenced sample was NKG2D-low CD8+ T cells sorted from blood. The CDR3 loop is CASSLVASGASYNEQFF. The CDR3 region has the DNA TGTGCCAGCAGCTTAGTGGCTAGCGGGGCCTCCTACAATGAGCAGTTCTTC. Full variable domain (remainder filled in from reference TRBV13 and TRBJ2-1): AAGVIQSPRHLIKEKRETATLKCYPIPRHDTVYWYQQGPGQDPQFLISFYEKMQSDKGSIPDRFSAQQFSDYHSELNMSSLELGDSALYFCASSLVASGASYNEQFFGPGTRLTVL.